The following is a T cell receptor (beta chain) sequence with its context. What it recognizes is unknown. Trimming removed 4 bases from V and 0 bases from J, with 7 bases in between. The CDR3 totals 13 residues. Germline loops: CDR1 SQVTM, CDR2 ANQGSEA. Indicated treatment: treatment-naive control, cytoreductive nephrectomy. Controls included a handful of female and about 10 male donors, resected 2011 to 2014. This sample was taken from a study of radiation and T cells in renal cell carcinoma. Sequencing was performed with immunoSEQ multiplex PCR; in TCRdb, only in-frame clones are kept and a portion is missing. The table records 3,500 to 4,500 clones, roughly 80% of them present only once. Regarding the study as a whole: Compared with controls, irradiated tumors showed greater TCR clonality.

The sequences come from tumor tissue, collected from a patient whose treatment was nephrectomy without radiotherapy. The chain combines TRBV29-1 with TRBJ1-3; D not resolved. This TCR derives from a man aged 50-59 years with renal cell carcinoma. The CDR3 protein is CSVGGSSGNTIYF. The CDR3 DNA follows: TGCAGCGTTGGAGGTAGCTCTGGAAACACCATATATTTT.